Sequencing of this TCR beta chain was carried out in a study of CD8 T cells in ankylosing spondylitis. Overall study results and limits: Reportedly, matched ankylosing spondylitis synovial fluid was significantly enriched for disease-linked clones. Past research had described some motif variants in reactive arthritis synovial fluid and blood.

Library preparation for TCR beta used quantitative 5'-RACE with molecular barcodes. TCRdb reprocessed the 5' RACE reads via MiXCR and lists one record per CDR3 protein. This table has 300,000 to 400,000 distinct CDR3 sequences, 20% to 25% appearing once. The CDR3 has 15 amino acids. Trimming cost V 6 bases and J 3 bases, with 17 bases left between them. A note on this clonotype: Its cognate antigen is unknown.

The sequenced sample consisted of blood, either unsorted or a sorted T cell fraction (not recorded which). The sequence was obtained from a male donor with ankylosing spondylitis or in good health (not recorded which). J is TRBJ2-5 and V is TRBV12-3 or TRBV12-4, with TRBD1 as a possible D gene (6 bases). CDR3 in amino acids: CASSPQGKGEETQYF. The CDR3 DNA is TGTGCCAGCAGCCCCCAGGGGAAAGGGGAAGAGACCCAGTACTTC.